This T cell receptor (beta chain) was sequenced for a study of blood T cell repertoires in COVID-19. In the authors' methods: Amplification of reference gene primers provided the estimated nucleated cell counts. Libraries were prepared by immunoSEQ multiplex PCR; TCRdb keeps only in-frame clonotypes and omits some of them. Clonal size and the V and J genes are those of that table, whereas D and trimming came from the DNA. This sample yields over 100,000 clones, of which around 89% are seen a single time; less than 1.5% belongs to the top ten. This CDR3 has 17 amino acids. The J segment lost 5 bases and the V segment lost 3 bases, leaving 9 bases of the junction unmatched. Germline loops: CDR1 SGDLS, CDR2 YYNGEE.

This chain uses TRBV9 with TRBJ2-5, with TRBD2 matching over 14 bases. The sample consisted of peripheral blood. This sequence was found in a human donor in a cohort sampled during active COVID-19. CDR3 sequence (DNA): TGTGCCAGCAGCGCGGGACTAGCGGGGGCTATAGCGGAGACCCAGTACTTC. The encoded protein is CASSAGLAGAIAETQYF.